Below, one TCR beta chain is given with its context. The antigen remains unidentified. Measured with immunoSEQ multiplex PCR; TCRdb has only the in-frame clones, and not every one. The sample carries about 82,000 clones, 90% recorded once. These data originate in a study of T cell responses to AZD1222 COVID-19 vaccine. Study as a whole: The analysis combined second doses at about 4 or about 12 weeks.

Overall study findings and caveats: Across the whole spike, CD4 TCRs peaked at regions 160-218 and 743-854. Donors were mostly white British, more females; clonal diversity possibly underestimated. Reports indicate that nearly half of spike-specific TCRs are directed at unmutated variant regions.

Germline trimming cut 8 bases from V and 7 bases from J; bases unmatched to any gene: 12. The V gene's germline CDR1 is SGHVS and CDR2 FQNEAQ. The CDR3 covers 15 residues. The chain has TRBV7-8 and TRBJ2-3, with 10 bases matching TRBD2. Here the sequenced sample was peripheral blood, taken on day 0 of AZD1222 vaccination. This receptor was taken from an adult in good health. The DNA for the CDR3 is TGTGCCAGCTTCGGGACTAGCGCGACTGGAAATACGCAGTATTTT. It codes for CASFGTSATGNTQYF.